These T cell receptor beta chains were read from a single sample in a study of blood T cell repertoires in COVID-19. Generated by immunoSEQ multiplex PCR, the TCRdb table keeps only in-frame clones and is missing some. In the table there are roughly 61,000 clones, more than 75% of which are singletons. The sample taken for sequencing was peripheral blood. These receptors originate from a man between 40 and 49 years old with active COVID-19. CDR3s include the opening cysteine and the closing phenylalanine or tryptophan. Each record gives: J gene, D gene, V gene, clone size, CDR3 protein, CDR3 DNA. D genes are given only for firm matches. The listing skips clone size in some rows; elsewhere it reads once, few, many or a size class.

>TRBJ2-7|NA|TRBV29-1|NA
CSVERLASYEQYF
TGCAGCGTTGAAAGGCTAGCATCCTACGAGCAGTACTTC
>TRBJ1-2|NA|TRBV10-3|NA
CAISEYSVRQGGYTF
TGTGCCATCAGTGAGTACTCGGTGCGACAAGGTGGCTACACCTTC
>TRBJ1-4|TRBD1|TRBV6-6|once
CASSPGTGREKLFF
TGTGCCAGCAGCCCCGGGACAGGGAGGGAAAAACTGTTTTTT
>TRBJ1-1|NA|TRBV20-1|once
CSARSRREAFF
TGCAGTGCTAGGAGTAGGCGGGAAGCTTTCTTT
>TRBJ1-2|TRBD1|TRBV27|once
CASSPDQGGRGLPPRGYTF
TGTGCCAGCAGCCCAGACCAAGGGGGCAGGGGGCTCCCCCCTAGAGGCTACACCTTC
>TRBJ2-2|TRBD2|TRBV7-9|NA
CASSATSATGELFF
TGTGCCAGCAGCGCAACTAGCGCCACCGGGGAGCTGTTTTTT
>TRBJ2-1|TRBD2|TRBV6-6|NA
CASRGEREISYNEQFF
TGTGCCAGCAGGGGGGAGCGGGAGATATCCTACAATGAGCAGTTCTTC
>TRBJ2-7|NA|TRBV28|NA
CASSSYYEQYF
TGTGCCAGCAGTTCCTACTACGAGCAGTACTTC
>TRBJ2-5|TRBD2|TRBV5-8|few
CASSGGLAGVETQYF
TGTGCCAGCAGCGGCGGACTAGCGGGCGTGGAGACCCAGTACTTC
>TRBJ2-5|TRBD2|TRBV4-1|NA
CASSPGTSVQETQYF
TGCGCCAGCAGCCCCGGGACTAGCGTCCAAGAGACCCAGTACTTC
>TRBJ2-3|TRBD2|TRBV29-1|once
CSVGGSSGRVPDTQYF
TGCAGCGTTGGAGGGTCTAGCGGGAGAGTGCCAGATACGCAGTATTTT
>TRBJ2-7|NA|TRBV20-1|NA
CSARPRYEQYF
TGCAGTGCTAGACCCAGGTACGAGCAGTACTTC
>TRBJ2-1|TRBD2|TRBV24-1|NA
CATSETSGGYNEQFF
TGTGCCACCAGTGAAACTAGCGGGGGTTACAATGAGCAGTTCTTC
>TRBJ2-7|TRBD2|TRBV19|few
CASRTSGRPYEQYF
TGTGCCAGTAGGACTAGCGGGAGGCCCTACGAGCAGTACTTC
>TRBJ1-1|NA|TRBV5-5|NA
CASSFSQITEAFF
TGTGCCAGCAGCTTCTCCCAGATCACTGAAGCTTTCTTT